This passage covers 19 T cell receptor beta chains from one sample sequenced in a study of blood T cells in healthy people across ages. A second PCR of roughly 7 to 11 cycles used a sample-barcoded 5' primer and a J-beta primer mix. TCRdb re-called the 5' RACE reads with MiXCR, one entry per CDR3 protein. Here the sample spans about 1.5 million distinct CDR3 sequences, approximately 43% being singletons. Sequencing was performed on blood. All receptors derive from a woman aged 18-30 years in good health.

The rearrangement links TRBV12-5 to TRBJ2-5; D is tentatively TRBD1 or TRBD2 (5 bases each). CDR1 and CDR2 from the germline V gene are LGHNT and FRNRAP. The CDR3 consists of 16 residues. Trimming removed 7 bases at V and 11 bases at J, with 29 bases between. CDR3 in amino acids: CASATGRLTVDNEQYF. In DNA form, the CDR3 reads TGTGCTAGTGCCACGGGGCGGTTAACGGTGGACAATGAGCAGTACTTC.

This clonotype was picked up a small number of times. This sequence joins TRBV5-1 and TRBJ2-7; 7 bases map to TRBD2. V was pared by 5 bases and J by 0 bases, with 5 bases of the junction left unmatched. The CDR3 is 14 residues long. Germline CDR1 SGHRS, CDR2 YFSETQ. CDR3 loop: CASRSGTNSYEQYF. The CDR3 coding sequence is TGCGCCAGCAGATCCGGGACTAACTCCTACGAGCAGTACTTC.

This rearrangement joins TRBV20-1 to TRBJ2-5; D may be TRBD1 (6 bases). Trimming removed 6 bases at V and 0 bases at J, with 11 bases between. CDR1 DFQATT and CDR2 SNEGSKA come from the germline V gene (reference sequence). The CDR3 loop spans 13 amino acids. CDR3 sequence: CSAIRQDQETQYF. For the CDR3, the DNA is TGCAGTGCCATCCGACAGGACCAAGAGACCCAGTACTTC.

This chain uses TRBV11-2 with TRBJ2-1; TRBD2 matches at 7 bases. The CDR3 totals 13 residues. V was pared by 5 bases and J by 11 bases, with 9 bases of the junction left unmatched. Looked up from germline, CDR1 is SGHAT and CDR2 is FQNNGV. The DNA of the CDR3 is TGTGCCAGCAGCCCTCTTCGGACTAGTCAGCAGTTCTTC. Its translation: CASSPLRTSQQFF.

CDR3 DNA: TGTGCCTGGAGTGTATTGGGAATGAACACTGAAGCTTTCTTT. Translation: CAWSVLGMNTEAFF. The V and J genes are TRBV30 and TRBJ1-1; D remains ambiguous. CDR1 and CDR2 (germline): GTSNPN, SVGIG (reference sequence). Trimming took off 0 bases at V and 0 bases at J, with 8 bases between the two ends. The CDR3 is 14 residues long.

The chain uses TRBV7-3 and TRBJ2-1, with D tentatively TRBD2 (5 bases). The J call may not be correct, given that the DNA end is closer to TRBJ2-7. Germline V gene data show CDR1 as SGHTA and CDR2 as FQGTGA. The CDR3 covers 13 residues. CDR3 in DNA: TGTGCCAGCAGCATAGAGGGCTACAATGAGCAGTACTTC. Encoded protein: CASSIEGYNEQYF.

In this sample, this clonotype turned up a few times. The V and J genes are TRBV5-1 and TRBJ2-3, with 9 bases that match TRBD2. This CDR3 comprises 17 residues. V shed 6 bases and J 2 bases; nucleotides not matched to a gene: 13. In germline, CDR1 is SGHRS, CDR2 YFSETQ. CDR3 sequence (DNA): TGCGCCAGCACCTCCCGAACGCGGGGGGGTTTCACAGATACGCAGTATTTT. It specifies CASTSRTRGGFTDTQYF.

The chain couples TRBV12-3 or TRBV12-4 to TRBJ1-5; maybe TRBD1 (5 bases). V was shortened by 6 bases and J by 0 bases, with 12 bases between the two germline ends. The CDR3 contains 15 residues. The CDR3 nucleotides read TGTGCCAGCAGACCCGGGACGGATAGCAATCAGCCCCAGCATTTT. Encoded protein: CASRPGTDSNQPQHF.

The chain combines TRBV4-1 with TRBJ2-1; D not resolved. The DNA matches TRBJ2-7 better at its end, which makes the J call doubtful. This CDR3 comprises 14 residues. The V gene's germline CDR1 is MGHRA and CDR2 YSYEKL. CDR3 protein: CASSRADPYNEQYF. As DNA, the CDR3 is TGCGCCAGCAGCCGAGCTGACCCCTACAATGAGCAGTACTTC.

The CDR3 reads CASRPAGTEETQYF. CDR3 nucleotide sequence: TGCGCCAGCAGACCGGCCGGGACAGAAGAGACCCAGTACTTC. The V call is TRBV4-1, the J call TRBJ2-5; TRBD1 aligns across 7 bases. V lost 6 bases, J lost 3 bases, and 7 bases stayed unmatched. CDR1 and CDR2 (germline): MGHRA, YSYEKL. This CDR3 is 14 amino acids long.

The CDR3 nucleotides are TGTGCCAGCACCCGGGACAGGGGGCGCTTTGGCTACACCTTC. It translates to CASTRDRGRFGYTF. The chain has TRBV13 and TRBJ1-2; 12 nucleotides agree with TRBD1. CDR3 size: 14 residues. The V gene end was trimmed by 7 bases and the J gene end by 7 bases; junction bases not matched to a gene: 7. The germline CDR1 and CDR2 sequences are PRHDT and FYEKMQ (reference sequence).

The gene calls are TRBV10-3 and TRBJ2-1; 8 bases agree with TRBD2. The DNA end favors TRBJ2-7, so the J call may be wrong. Germline-derived CDR1 and CDR2 are ENHRY and SYGVKD. The length of the CDR3 is 16 residues. CDR3 loop: CAISAHRDGGANEQYF. The CDR3 DNA is TGTGCCATCAGTGCACACCGGGACGGGGGGGCCAATGAGCAGTACTTC.

With regard to this clonotype: This CDR3 is missing its conserved last phenylalanine or tryptophan, likely due to a read error. This chain uses TRBV7-3 with TRBJ2-3; no clear D gene. V gave up 2 bases and J gave up 3 bases, with 9 bases separating them. The CDR3 is made up of 14 amino acids. The germline CDR1 and CDR2 sequences are SGHTA and FQGTGA. The CDR3 protein is CASSLDSITDTQYL. The CDR3 DNA reads as TGTGCCAGCAGCTTAGACTCTATAACAGATACGCAGTATCTT.

This clonotype appeared a few times. CDR3 sequence: CSAPRATNEKLFF. In DNA form, the CDR3 reads TGCAGTGCTCCGCGGGCAACTAATGAAAAACTGTTTTTT. This chain uses TRBV20-1 with TRBJ1-4; no clear D. Between the trimmed V and J ends, which lost 5 bases and 0 bases, there was a span of 7 bases. The germline V gene encodes CDR1 DFQATT and CDR2 SNEGSKA (reference sequence). The CDR3 loop spans 13 amino acids.

The V call is TRBV20-1, the J call TRBJ2-1; 14 positions match TRBD2. V trimming: 5 bases; J trimming: 9 bases; junction bases outside the gene matches: 15. The CDR3 spans 17 residues. CDR1 DFQATT and CDR2 SNEGSKA come from the germline V gene (reference sequence). For the CDR3, the DNA is TGCAGTGCTGACGGACTAGCGGGAGGTAGGGGTTTGAGTGAGCAGTTCTTC. Translated: CSADGLAGGRGLSEQFF.

The V and J genes are TRBV7-6 and TRBJ1-1, with no clear D. The CDR3 covers 16 residues. V lost 2 bases and J lost 2, with 15 bases in between. The germline V gene encodes CDR1 SGHVS and CDR2 FNYEAQ. CDR3 in amino acids: CASSLPPGRTNTEAFF. In DNA, the CDR3 is TGTGCCAGCAGCTTACCCCCCGGCAGAACAAACACTGAAGCTTTCTTT.

This rearrangement joins TRBV27 to TRBJ2-3; TRBD1 matches at 8 bases. J was trimmed by 7 bases and V by 5 bases; bases with no gene match: 5. This CDR3 comprises 13 residues. Per germline, CDR1 MNHEY and CDR2 SMNVEV (reference sequence). This CDR3 is CASSLDRANTQYF. The CDR3 DNA follows: TGTGCCAGCAGTCTGGACAGGGCAAATACGCAGTATTTT.

The V gene is TRBV4-1, the J gene TRBJ2-3; D gene ambiguous. CDR3 length: 14 residues. Germline CDR1 MGHRA, CDR2 YSYEKL. V lost 1 base and J 2 bases, leaving 7 bases between the germline ends. The CDR3, as DNA: TGCGCCAGCAGCCAAGCGAGCAACACAGATACGCAGTATTTT. This sequence encodes CASSQASNTDTQYF.

This clonotype was counted only a few times. J is TRBJ2-7 and V is TRBV10-3; 11 nucleotides match TRBD2. Trimming removed 6 bases from V and 7 bases from J; junction bases left unmatched: 8. From germline, CDR1 is ENHRY and CDR2 SYGVKD. The CDR3 length is 14 residues. The CDR3 here is CAISTLAGVREQYF. The CDR3 region has the DNA TGTGCCATCAGCACACTAGCGGGGGTGAGAGAGCAGTACTTC.